The T cell receptor (beta chain) described here comes from a study of T cell responses to AZD1222 COVID-19 vaccine. In germline, CDR1 is SEHNR, CDR2 FQNEAQ (reference sequence). V was clipped by 5 bases and J by 2 bases, with 9 bases between them. The CDR3 has 13 amino acids. Clones were sequenced by immunoSEQ multiplex PCR, and TCRdb holds only the in-frame ones, with some missing. The sample includes 100,000 to 120,000 clones, about 94% of them seen just once. The specimen was peripheral blood, collected 28 days after the second AZD1222 dose. This TCR was sampled from an adult who received the AZD1222 COVID-19 vaccine. The rearrangement uses TRBV7-9 and TRBJ1-1; D not resolved. The CDR3 is CASSPPGNTEAFF. The CDR3 nucleotides are TGTGCCAGCAGCCCGCCGGGAAACACTGAAGCTTTCTTT. Complete variable domain (other parts from reference TRBV7-9 and TRBJ1-1): DTGVSQNPRHKITKRGQNVTFRCDPISEHNRLYWYRQTLGQGPEFLTYFQNEAQLEKSRLLSDRFSAERPKGSFSTLEIQRTEQGDSAMYLCASSPPGNTEAFFGQGTRLTVV.